This T cell receptor beta chain was obtained from a study of immune characterization of retroperitoneal liposarcoma. The sample holds a few counts of this clonotype. TCRdb re-called the PCR reads with MiXCR, one entry per CDR3 protein. The sample includes around 20,000 distinct CDR3 sequences, approximately 40% of them seen just once. This CDR3 contains 15 residues. Trimming removed 6 bases from V and 5 bases from J, with 18 bases in between. Germline-derived CDR1 and CDR2 are WSHSY and SAAADI. The clonotype was recovered from a male donor with retroperitoneal liposarcoma. The chain joins TRBV10-2 to TRBJ2-3, with D unresolved. What was sequenced was blood. The CDR3 nucleotides read TGCGCCAGCAGGGATGAACTCTTCATCCAAGATACGCAGTATTTT. Residues: CASRDELFIQDTQYF.